This TCR beta chain was retrieved from a study of OX40 agonist ivuxolimab in advanced cancers. Turning to the study itself: Patients were treated with intravenous ivuxolimab, dosed at 0.01 to 10 mg/kg and infused every 2 weeks.

Assay used: immunoSEQ multiplex PCR; TCRdb lists only in-frame clones, some missing. This sample yields more than 60,000 clones, of which roughly four fifths are seen a single time; approximately 4.8% belongs to the top ten. Sampled blood was obtained at baseline, cycle 4 day 1, and cycle 7 day 1. The CDR3 sequence is 14 residues long. Trimming pared 6 bases from V and 6 bases from J, leaving 15 bases between. Germline assignment: CDR1 LNHDA and CDR2 SQIVND (reference sequence). The source material was CD4+ or CD8+ T cells sorted from blood, sampled in a trial of the OX40 agonist ivuxolimab. This TCR was recovered from an adult with an advanced solid tumor such as melanoma, head and neck, liver or kidney cancer. The V gene is TRBV19, the J gene TRBJ1-5; D is ambiguous. The CDR3, as DNA: TGTGCCAGTAGATCCCCTTTGGAATTTCAGCCCCAGCATTTT. Protein: CASRSPLEFQPQHF. The variable domain in full, with the rest retrieved from reference TRBV19 and TRBJ1-5, is DGGITQSPKYLFRKEGQNVTLSCEQNLNHDAMYWYRQDPGQGLRLIYYSQIVNDFQKGDIAEGYSVSREKKESFPLTVTSAQKNPTAFYLCASRSPLEFQPQHFGDGTRLSIL.